This passage covers 5 T cell receptor beta chains from one sample sequenced in a study of T cells in Graves' hyperthyroidism and ophthalmopathy. TCR beta CDR3 regions were amplified from RNA. Using the HTBI primer set, a first-round RT-PCR was run on the TCR CDR3. MiXCR, run by TCRdb on the multiplex PCR reads, gives a single entry per CDR3 protein. This sample has about 520,000 distinct CDR3 sequences; around a quarter occur once, and the top ten carry about 10%. Sequenced: blood. These receptors all stem from a woman aged 25 to 45 with Graves' ophthalmopathy.

This clonotype was counted many times. The V and J genes are TRBV27 and TRBJ2-2; D remains unclear. This CDR3 region has 12 residues. The V and J ends lost 0 bases and 6 bases respectively, with 2 bases between them. Germline loops: CDR1 MNHEY, CDR2 SMNVEV (reference sequence). CDR3 in DNA: TGTGCCAGCAGTTTATCTCCCGGGGAGCTGTTTTTT. Protein sequence: CASSLSPGELFF.

This clonotype was seen only once. The V gene is TRBV5-5, the J gene TRBJ1-2; weak D call: TRBD1 (6 bases). The V end lost 4 bases, the J end lost 4 bases, and 17 bases lay between the germline ends. Germline-derived CDR1 and CDR2 are SGHKS and YYEKEE (reference sequence). The CDR3 sequence is 15 residues long. Written as DNA, the CDR3 is TGTGCCAGCAGCCCTCGGAGAGGAGGGGGCTATGGCTACACCTTC. Translation: CASSPRRGGGYGYTF.

This clonotype was found many times. The V gene is TRBV7-9, the J gene TRBJ2-7; 11 bases map to TRBD2. The CDR3 spans 15 residues. Per germline, CDR1 SEHNR and CDR2 FQNEAQ (reference sequence). Trimming at V came to 5 bases and at J to 5 bases, leaving 8 bases not matched to a gene. CDR3 nucleotides: TGTGCCAGCAGCCATGGGGGACTAGCGGTGGACGAGCAGTACTTC. Translating gives CASSHGGLAVDEQYF.

The sample holds many counts of this clonotype. The chain links TRBV24-1 to TRBJ2-2, with 10 bases that match TRBD2. Trimming cost V 1 base and J 1 base; bases outside gene matches: 2. The CDR3 runs to 17 residues. Germline V gene sequence: CDR1 KGHDR, CDR2 SFDVKD. This CDR3 is CATSDLGLAENTGELFF. CDR3 bases: TGTGCCACCAGTGATTTAGGACTAGCGGAGAACACCGGGGAGCTGTTTTTT.

This clonotype has a count of ten or more. The genes are TRBV6-2 or TRBV6-3 and TRBJ1-5, with D possibly matching TRBD1 (5 bases). Per germline, CDR1 MNHEY and CDR2 SVGEGT. The CDR3 contains 14 residues. Trimming removed 8 bases from V and 0 bases from J, with 11 bases in between. This chain's CDR3 is CASLDINSNQPQHF. The CDR3, as DNA: TGTGCCAGCCTGGACATCAATAGCAATCAGCCCCAGCATTTT.